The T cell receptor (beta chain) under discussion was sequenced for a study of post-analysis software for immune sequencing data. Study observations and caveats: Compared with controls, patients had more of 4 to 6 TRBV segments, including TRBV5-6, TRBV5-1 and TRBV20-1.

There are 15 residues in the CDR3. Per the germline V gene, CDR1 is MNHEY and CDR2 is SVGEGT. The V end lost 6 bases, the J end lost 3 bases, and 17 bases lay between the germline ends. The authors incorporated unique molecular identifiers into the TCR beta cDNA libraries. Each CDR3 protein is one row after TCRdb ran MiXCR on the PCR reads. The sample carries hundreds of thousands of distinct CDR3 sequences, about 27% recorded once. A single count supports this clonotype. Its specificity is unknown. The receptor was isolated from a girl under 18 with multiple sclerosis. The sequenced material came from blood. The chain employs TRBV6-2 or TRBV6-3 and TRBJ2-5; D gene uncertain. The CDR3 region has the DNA TGTGCCAGCAGAGGGTCAAGGCACAGTGAAGAGACCCAGTACTTC. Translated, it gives CASRGSRHSEETQYF.